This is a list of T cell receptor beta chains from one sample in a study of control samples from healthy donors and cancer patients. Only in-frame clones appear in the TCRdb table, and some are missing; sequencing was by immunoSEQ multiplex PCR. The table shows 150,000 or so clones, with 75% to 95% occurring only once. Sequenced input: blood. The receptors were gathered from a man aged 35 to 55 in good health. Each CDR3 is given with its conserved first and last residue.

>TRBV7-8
CASSSHSSSYNSPLHF
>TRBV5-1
CASSWDSESYGYTF
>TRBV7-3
CASSLLAGSLDTQYF
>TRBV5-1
CASSRDYGTGELFF
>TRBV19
CASSIVKGQKSNQPQHF
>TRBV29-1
CSVNPQGLGQFF
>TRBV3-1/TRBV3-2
CASGIRSNEQFF
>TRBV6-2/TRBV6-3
CASSYPGNIKGTDTQYF
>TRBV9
CASSVGADTQYF
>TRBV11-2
CASTRRGTVNTGELFF
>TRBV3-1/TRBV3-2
CASTQKVDGPQYF
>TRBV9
CASSVVIDRGWGGYTF
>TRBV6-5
CASSHGENQPQHF
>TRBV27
CASSLLGNDNSPLHF
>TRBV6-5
CASSLHGNEKLFF
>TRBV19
CASRYRAGYTF
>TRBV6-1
CASSERLAGGQNIQYF
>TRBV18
CASSRDRSLYEQYF
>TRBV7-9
CASSLNSLGYTF
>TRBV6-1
CASSFERGEQFF
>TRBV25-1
CASSGHNDYVYTF
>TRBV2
CASRWGGGEQYF
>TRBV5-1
CASSLVFGQGDEQFF
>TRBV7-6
CASSLSGDGGYEQYF
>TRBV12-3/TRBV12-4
CASSSGQAKPLHF
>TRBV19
CASSIRGPKSNEQFF
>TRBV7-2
CASSSTIRQLGREKLFF
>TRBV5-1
CASSLRGGEETQYF
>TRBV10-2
CASSYSSNQPQHF
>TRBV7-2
CASSLVQGRGPAYNSPLHF
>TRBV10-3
CAIRDIYNEQFF
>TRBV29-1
CSVEGPGRGIDGYTF
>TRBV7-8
CASSLPPGGKGTEAFF
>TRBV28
CASRPYRALNTEAFF
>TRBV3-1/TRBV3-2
CASSQDTDYGYTF
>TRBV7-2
CASSHRAQDQPQHF
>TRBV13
CASSLVSVQNTEAFF
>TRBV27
CASSLSPGQGDGDEKLFF
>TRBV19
CATTGQGESFQPQHF
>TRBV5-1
CASSLGWDRGVLFF
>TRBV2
CASTPRRDTEAFF
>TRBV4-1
CASSHRDREAREQFF
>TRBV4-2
CASSQEPYGQDNYGYTF
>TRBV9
CASSSRGQMNTEAFF
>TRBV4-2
CASSQGLEAGAETQYF
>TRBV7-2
CASSSHGGSGGAKETQYF
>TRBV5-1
CASSSSGTGLYEQYF